This T cell receptor (beta chain) is from a study of blood T cell repertoires in COVID-19. The protocol was immunoSEQ multiplex PCR, while the TCRdb copy is restricted to in-frame clones and leaves out a portion. The sample has around 51,000 clones; 70% to 90% are singletons. Material for sequencing was peripheral blood. The TCR was taken from a woman of 80 years or more with acute or convalescent COVID-19.

DNA for the CDR3: TGTGCCAGCAGCTTCCAGAGCAGGGGGCGCTTCCCTTATAATTCACCCCTCCACTTT. Residues: CASSFQSRGRFPYNSPLHF. The rearrangement links TRBV27 to TRBJ1-6; 8 bases match TRBD1. CDR3 length equals 19 residues. CDR1 is MNHEY, CDR2 SMNVEV, per germline (reference sequence). Trimming removed 6 bases from V and 4 bases from J; junction bases left unmatched: 17.